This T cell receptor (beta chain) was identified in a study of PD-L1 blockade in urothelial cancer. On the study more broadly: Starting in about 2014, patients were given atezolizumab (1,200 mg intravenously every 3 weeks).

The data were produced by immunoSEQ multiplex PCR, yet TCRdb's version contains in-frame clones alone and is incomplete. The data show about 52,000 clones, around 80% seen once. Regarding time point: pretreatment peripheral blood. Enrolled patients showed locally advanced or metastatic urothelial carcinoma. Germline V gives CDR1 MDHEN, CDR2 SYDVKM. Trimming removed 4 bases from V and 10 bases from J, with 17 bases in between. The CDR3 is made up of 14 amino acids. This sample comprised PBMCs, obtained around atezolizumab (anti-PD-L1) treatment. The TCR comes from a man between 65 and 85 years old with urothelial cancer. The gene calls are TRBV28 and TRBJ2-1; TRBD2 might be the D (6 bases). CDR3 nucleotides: TGTGCCAGCAGTTCAATGACTAGAAGAGGCGAGCAGTTCTTC. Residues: CASSSMTRRGEQFF.